Following are 28 T cell receptor beta chains from one sample sequenced in a study of Ad26.COV2.S vaccination and SARS-CoV-2 variants. Treatment defined: roughly 20 received Ad26.COV2.S at low or high dose, single or two shots; about 5 received placebo; per-sample allocation not given. At day 63 after the first vaccine or placebo injection, samples were drawn. Generated by immunoSEQ multiplex PCR, the TCRdb table keeps only in-frame clones and is missing some. Seen here are roughly 400,000 clones, roughly 88% observed once, and the top ten hold roughly 4.3%. The source was peripheral blood, collected in a trial of Ad26.COV2.S vaccine versus placebo. All receptors derive from a person aged 18-65 years who received the Ad26.COV2.S COVID-19 vaccine or a placebo.

The chain employs TRBV6-5 and TRBJ2-7, with a weak D call TRBD1 (5 bases). Germline values: CDR1 MNHEY, CDR2 SVGAGI. This CDR3 is 14 amino acids long. V was trimmed by 5 bases and J by 6 bases, leaving 17 bases between them. The CDR3 spells CASSPKGSVGEQYF. In nucleotides, the CDR3 is TGTGCCAGCAGTCCCAAGGGGTCGGTTGGCGAGCAGTACTTC.

The chain employs TRBV10-3 and TRBJ2-3, with a weak D call TRBD1 (7 bases). CDR1 ENHRY and CDR2 SYGVKD come from the germline V gene. V shed 10 bases and J shed 2 bases, with 13 bases lying between them. The CDR3 has 13 residues. CDR3 in DNA: TGTGCCACCGGGGGACAGCCCACAGATACGCAGTATTTT. It encodes CATGGQPTDTQYF.

The chain has TRBV27 and TRBJ2-5; the match to TRBD1 covers 9 bases. J was trimmed by 1 base and V by 2 bases; bases with no gene match: 14. The CDR3 is 19 amino acids. Germline V lookup: CDR1 MNHEY, CDR2 SMNVEV (reference sequence). CDR3: CASSLTFPWDRVSQETQYF. CDR3 nucleotide sequence: TGTGCCAGCAGTTTAACCTTTCCGTGGGACAGGGTGAGCCAAGAGACCCAGTACTTC.

The chain combines TRBV10-3 with TRBJ2-3, with 7 bases matching TRBD2. The CDR3 has 14 residues. Germline V gene lookup returns CDR1 ENHRY and CDR2 SYGVKD. The trim removed 7 bases at V and 4 bases at J, leaving 8 bases unmatched. Here the CDR3 DNA reads TGTGCCATCAAGTTACTAGCGTCCCCAGATACGCAGTATTTT. Its translation is CAIKLLASPDTQYF.

The rearrangement joins TRBV28 to TRBJ2-7, with TRBD1 as a possible D gene (6 bases). Trimming removed 2 bases at V and 5 bases at J, with 13 bases between. Germline assignment: CDR1 MDHEN and CDR2 SYDVKM. The CDR3 runs 14 residues. CDR3 in DNA: TGTGCCAGCAGTTTAGTAGGGGGATTCAACGAGCAGTACTTC. As protein: CASSLVGGFNEQYF.

There are a few counts of this clone. This chain joins TRBV29-1 and TRBJ2-1; tentative D call: TRBD1 (6 bases). Germline CDR1 and CDR2: SQVTM and ANQGSEA. The CDR3 is 16 amino acids. V dropped 1 base and J dropped 2 bases, with 15 bases sitting between them. The CDR3 reads CSVEGARDIPYNEQFF. The CDR3 region has the DNA TGCAGCGTTGAAGGTGCCAGGGACATCCCCTACAATGAGCAGTTCTTC.

The chain is built from TRBV7-2 and TRBJ2-1; a possible D gene is TRBD2 (5 bases). The CDR3 totals 13 residues. Germline V gene lookup returns CDR1 SGHTA and CDR2 FQGNSA. V lost 7 bases to trimming and J lost 6 bases, with 13 bases between them. CDR3 sequence: CASKTDYSNEQFF. In DNA, the CDR3 is TGTGCCAGCAAAACTGACTATTCCAATGAGCAGTTCTTC.

As to this clone: The junction departs from germline at one end; a sequencing error may be responsible. This chain joins TRBV27 and TRBJ1-3; D gene unclear. The CDR3 is made up of 14 amino acids. The germline V gene has CDR1 MNHEY and CDR2 SMNVEV (reference sequence). The CDR3 nucleotides read TGTGCCAGCAGTTTATCGGCAGGCGGAAACACCGTATATTTT. This encodes CASSLSAGGNTVYF.

The chain uses TRBV19 and TRBJ2-1; 7 bases are shared with TRBD1. V lost 1 base, J lost 5 bases, and 5 bases stayed unmatched. CDR3 size: 15 residues. Germline V lookup: CDR1 LNHDA, CDR2 SQIVND (reference sequence). In nucleotides, the CDR3 is TGTGCCAGTAGTATAGGGACAGGTAGGGACAATGAGCAGTTCTTC. This sequence encodes CASSIGTGRDNEQFF.

J is TRBJ2-1 and V is TRBV19, with TRBD1 as a possible D gene (6 bases). Germline lookup yields CDR1 LNHDA and CDR2 SQIVND (reference sequence). The germline V and J ends were trimmed by 1 base and 7 bases, with 8 bases remaining between them. The CDR3 runs 13 residues. Here the CDR3 DNA reads TGTGCCAGTAGTATAGGACAGGTAAATGAGCAGTTCTTC. Amino acids: CASSIGQVNEQFF.

This chain joins TRBV29-1 and TRBJ1-2, with TRBD1 as a possible D gene (6 bases). The CDR3 covers 15 residues. Per germline, CDR1 SQVTM and CDR2 ANQGSEA. V lost 0 bases, J lost 4 bases, and 15 bases lay in between. CDR3 amino acids: CSVEDGGGGVYGYTF. In nucleotides, the CDR3 is TGCAGCGTTGAAGATGGGGGAGGGGGAGTCTATGGCTACACCTTC.

This chain uses TRBV5-4 with TRBJ2-5; TRBD2 aligns across 8 bases. Germline loops: CDR1 SGHNT, CDR2 YYREEE (reference sequence). This CDR3 comprises 14 residues. V lost 2 bases and J lost 5; bases outside the gene matches: 5. Here the CDR3 DNA reads TGTGCCAGCAGCTTAGCGGGAGTAGGGGAGACCCAGTACTTC. Encoded protein: CASSLAGVGETQYF. The whole variable domain, filled in from reference TRBV5-4 and TRBJ2-5, reads ETGVTQSPTHLIKTRGQQVTLRCSSQSGHNTVSWYQQALGQGPQFIFQYYREEENGRGNFPPRFSGLQFPNYSSELNVNALELDDSALYLCASSLAGVGETQYFGPGTRLLVL.

The chain joins TRBV18 to TRBJ2-7; D call uncertain. The CDR3 covers 13 residues. V lost 5 bases to trimming and J lost 6 bases, with 14 bases between them. Looked up from germline, CDR1 is KGHSH and CDR2 is LQKENI. The CDR3 sequence: CASSSVDNAEQYF. The CDR3 DNA is TGTGCCAGCTCAAGTGTCGACAACGCCGAGCAGTACTTC.

The chain links TRBV6-5 to TRBJ1-2; tentatively, D is TRBD1 (6 bases). V lost 5 bases to trimming and J lost 8 bases, with 9 bases between them. CDR3 size: 11 residues. Germline values: CDR1 MNHEY, CDR2 SVGAGI. The CDR3 spells CASSTGGGYTF. DNA for the CDR3: TGTGCCAGCAGTACCGGGGGCGGCTACACCTTC.

This chain connects TRBV5-4 to TRBJ2-7; 9 nucleotides match TRBD2. This CDR3 region has 16 residues. Losses at the gene ends were 0 bases for V and 4 bases for J; bases not matched to a gene: 8. The germline CDR1 and CDR2 sequences are SGHNT and YYREEE (reference sequence). In DNA form, the CDR3 reads TGTGCCAGCAGCTTGGGTACCGGGACTAGCAAATACGAGCAGTACTTC. Its protein is CASSLGTGTSKYEQYF.

The genes are TRBV15 and TRBJ2-7; weak D call: TRBD2 (6 bases). Germline CDR1 is LNHNV and CDR2 is YYDKDF (reference sequence). CDR3 size: 13 residues. V lost 1 base and J 6 bases, leaving 10 bases between the germline ends. CDR3 protein: CATSRVGGVEQYF. The DNA of the CDR3 is TGTGCCACCAGCAGAGTCGGAGGGGTCGAGCAGTACTTC.

For this clone: Other nucleotide sequences from this sample produce the same CDR3. The rearrangement links TRBV7-9 to TRBJ2-5; the D gene is possibly TRBD2 (6 bases). The CDR3 is 12 residues long. The V gene lost 3 bases and the J gene lost 5 bases, with 7 bases spanning the gap. Germline V gene sequence: CDR1 SEHNR, CDR2 FQNEAQ (reference sequence). The CDR3 sequence: CASSFGGETQYF. As DNA, the CDR3 is TGTGCCAGCAGCTTTGGGGGGGAGACCCAGTACTTC.

The CDR3 sequence: CASSVVEGGPTDTQYF. The DNA of the CDR3 is TGTGCCAGCAGCGTAGTGGAGGGAGGACCCACAGATACGCAGTATTTT. J is TRBJ2-3 and V is TRBV9, with D possibly TRBD2 on 6 matching bases. The CDR3 spans 16 residues. CDR1 and CDR2 (germline): SGDLS, YYNGEE. V was clipped by 0 bases and J by 2 bases, with 13 bases between them.

The gene calls are TRBV28 and TRBJ2-3; 11 nucleotides align to TRBD2. The V gene end was trimmed by 4 bases and the J gene end by 5 bases; junction bases not matched to a gene: 17. CDR1 and CDR2 from the germline V gene are MDHEN and SYDVKM. CDR3 size: 19 residues. CDR3 sequence: CASSYPPLNSGRAIDTQYF. In DNA form, the CDR3 reads TGTGCCAGCAGTTACCCCCCCCTGAATAGCGGGAGGGCCATAGATACGCAGTATTTT.

This sequence joins TRBV25-1 and TRBJ2-1, with D perhaps matching TRBD1 or TRBD2 (6 bases each). This CDR3 is 14 amino acids long. Germline-derived CDR1 and CDR2 are MGHDK and SYGVNS. V lost 3 bases, J lost 6 bases, and 12 bases lay in between. CDR3 in amino acids: CASSERGAVNEQFF. For the CDR3, the DNA is TGTGCCAGCAGTGAGAGGGGGGCTGTCAATGAGCAGTTCTTC.

The rearrangement links TRBV11-3 to TRBJ2-5; 7 nucleotides line up with TRBD1. Germline CDR1 and CDR2: SGHNT and YENEEA. The V gene end was trimmed by 5 bases and the J gene end by 5 bases; junction bases not matched to a gene: 5. The CDR3 runs 13 residues. The CDR3 is CASSQGGEETQYF. CDR3 nucleotide sequence: TGTGCCAGCAGCCAAGGGGGCGAGGAGACCCAGTACTTC.

J is TRBJ2-7 and V is TRBV12-3 or TRBV12-4; the D is unclear. The CDR3 loop spans 13 amino acids. Trimming shortened V by 1 base and J by 2 bases, and 6 bases separated the two germline ends. CDR3 DNA: TGTGCCAGCAGTTTAGTGGCCCCCTACGAGCAGTACTTC. It translates to CASSLVAPYEQYF.

This chain uses TRBV28 with TRBJ2-7, with D tentatively TRBD1 (6 bases). Germline CDR1 reads MDHEN; CDR2 reads SYDVKM. V was shortened by 5 bases and J by 2 bases, with 16 bases between the two germline ends. The CDR3 consists of 15 residues. As DNA, the CDR3 is TGTGCCAGCAGTCAATTCCGGGACAAGCCCTACGAGCAGTACTTC. Residues: CASSQFRDKPYEQYF.

V usage is TRBV13 and J usage is TRBJ2-5; no reliable D call. The CDR3 covers 11 residues. Trimming cost V 2 bases and J 2 bases, with 0 bases left between them. Germline loops: CDR1 PRHDT, CDR2 FYEKMQ (reference sequence). CDR3 amino acids: CASSLQETQYF. CDR3 DNA sequence: TGTGCCAGCAGCTTACAAGAGACCCAGTACTTC.

The chain combines TRBV5-6 with TRBJ1-5; D not resolved. This CDR3 contains 16 residues. Germline CDR1 and CDR2: SGHDT and YYEEEE. Deletions cut 0 bases from V and 2 bases from J, with 12 bases between. The CDR3 protein is CASSLGVGIGNQPQHF. The CDR3 coding sequence is TGTGCCAGCAGCTTGGGGGTGGGTATTGGCAATCAGCCCCAGCATTTT.

The chain has TRBV29-1 and TRBJ2-1; 11 nucleotides match TRBD2. Per germline, CDR1 SQVTM and CDR2 ANQGSEA. CDR3 length: 13 amino acids. The V gene end was trimmed by 4 bases and the J gene end by 7 bases; junction bases not matched to a gene: 3. The CDR3 loop reads CSVVRTSGNEQFF. The CDR3 DNA follows: TGCAGCGTTGTACGGACTAGCGGGAATGAGCAGTTCTTC.

V usage is TRBV19 and J usage is TRBJ2-1, with 7 bases matching TRBD2. J gave up 10 bases and V 5 bases, and 11 bases lay outside the gene matches. The CDR3 is made up of 14 amino acids. Germline V gene data show CDR1 as LNHDA and CDR2 as SQIVND (reference sequence). Here the CDR3 DNA reads TGTGCCAGTAGTTCCGGTAGCCGGGGAGGGGAGCAGTTCTTC. It specifies CASSSGSRGGEQFF.

The rearrangement links TRBV4-1 to TRBJ2-3, with a weak D call TRBD1 (6 bases). V dropped 4 bases and J dropped 4 bases, with 18 bases sitting between them. The length of the CDR3 is 16 residues. Germline V gene data show CDR1 as MGHRA and CDR2 as YSYEKL. CDR3 residues: CASSPRETPGADTQYF. DNA for the CDR3: TGCGCCAGCAGCCCGAGAGAGACCCCAGGGGCAGATACGCAGTATTTT.